This record looks at one T cell receptor beta chain sequence and its context. This record comes from a study of T cell changes during pregnancy in multiple sclerosis. The method was immunoSEQ multiplex PCR; TCRdb's version includes in-frame clones alone and lacks a portion of them. In the table there are about 40,000 clones, more than 90% of which are singletons. Germline trimming cut 8 bases from V and 4 bases from J; bases unmatched to any gene: 5. Germline V gene data show CDR1 as SGHTA and CDR2 as FQGTGA. CDR3 size: 13 residues. The sequence was collected from a female donor with multiple sclerosis, enrolled in a pregnancy study. The specimen was CD8+ T cells from peripheral blood mononuclear cells, collected in the first trimester of pregnancy. The J gene is TRBJ2-1, the V gene TRBV7-3; the match to TRBD2 covers 7 bases. The CDR3 region is CASALGGYNEQFF. The CDR3 bases are TGTGCCAGCGCCCTGGGAGGGTACAATGAGCAGTTCTTC.